The clone carrying this T cell receptor (beta chain) was seen more than once but under ten times. From germline, CDR1 is MGHRA and CDR2 YSYEKL. CDR3 size: 15 residues. V shed 1 base and J shed 4 bases, with 11 bases lying between them. TCRdb reanalysed the reads using MiXCR and keeps one entry per CDR3 protein. In the table there are some 400,000 distinct CDR3 sequences, roughly 30% of which are singletons. The data stem from a study of T cell repertoires in cytomegalovirus infection. Study-wide context: Matching HLA type and CMV infection were both indicated by public TCR beta signatures.

The chain couples TRBV4-1 to TRBJ1-5; D gene uncertain. The specimen was PBMCs. The receptor was derived from a human donor in good health (CMV status not recorded). Some clones in this sample may be carry-over from other donors' samples. CDR3 DNA sequence: TGCGCCAGCAGCCAAGCGATTGGAGGGAATCAGCCCCAGCATTTT. Its translation is CASSQAIGGNQPQHF.